The 28 T cell receptor beta chains below all came from one sample that was sequenced in a study of CD8+ T cells in alopecia areata. Extracted RNA was reverse transcribed, and the resulting cDNA served as sequencing template. Produced via immunoSEQ multiplex PCR; TCRdb's table is partial and in-frame only. The data show more than 95,000 clones, with under 90% seen just once and 11% held by the top ten. Noted treatment: oral pan-JAK inhibitor, 5-10 mg twice daily. The sample here was CD8+ T cells sorted from blood, taken around week 30, from a patient treated with tofacitinib. The receptor set was obtained from a human donor with alopecia areata.

The CDR3 region has the DNA TGTGCCAGCAGCGGGTCGGAAGATGGCTATGGAAACACCATATATTTT. Translated, it gives CASSGSEDGYGNTIYF. The chain couples TRBV7-9 to TRBJ1-3; no firm D call. V was clipped by 5 bases and J by 3 bases, with 17 bases between them. Germline CDR1 and CDR2: SEHNR and FQNEAQ (reference sequence). This CDR3 comprises 16 residues.

The chain joins TRBV10-3 to TRBJ1-1; unclear D gene. In germline, CDR1 is ENHRY, CDR2 SYGVKD. The CDR3 loop spans 15 amino acids. The V gene lost 0 bases and the J gene lost 0 bases, with 8 bases spanning the gap. CDR3 region: CAISESGPVNTEAFF. CDR3 bases: TGTGCCATCAGTGAGTCCGGCCCGGTGAACACTGAAGCTTTCTTT.

CDR3 sequence (DNA): TGTGCCAGCAGCCTACTAGCGGGGGGACGAGAGACCCAGTACTTC. The encoded protein is CASSLLAGGRETQYF. The chain employs TRBV7-3 and TRBJ2-5; 12 bases fit TRBD2. After removal of 5 bases from V and 4 bases from J, the junction contained 5 bases not matched to a gene. The CDR3 spans 15 residues. Germline V gene data show CDR1 as SGHTA and CDR2 as FQGTGA.

The CDR3 region has the DNA TGCGCCAGCAGCCAAGTCCTACTAGGGATTTACAATGAGCAGTTCTTC. It encodes CASSQVLLGIYNEQFF. The chain couples TRBV4-1 to TRBJ2-1; possibly TRBD2 for D (5 bases). The CDR3 is made up of 16 amino acids. V dropped 1 base and J dropped 4 bases, with 14 bases sitting between them. Per germline, CDR1 MGHRA and CDR2 YSYEKL.

The V gene is TRBV5-1, the J gene TRBJ2-2; D is ambiguous. V was clipped by 2 bases and J by 4 bases, with 6 bases between them. The V gene's germline CDR1 is SGHRS and CDR2 YFSETQ. The CDR3 has 13 residues. In DNA, the CDR3 is TGCGCCAGCAGCTTCTCCCCCACCGGGGAGCTGTTTTTT. This codes for CASSFSPTGELFF.

The DNA for the CDR3 is TGCGCCAGCAGCCATTTGGACTTTGGCTCCTACAATGAGCAGTTCTTC. Its translation is CASSHLDFGSYNEQFF. The rearrangement links TRBV4-1 to TRBJ2-1; weak D call: TRBD2 (5 bases). Between the trimmed V and J ends, which lost 3 bases and 0 bases, there was a span of 12 bases. The CDR3 length is 16 residues. Germline CDR1 is MGHRA and CDR2 is YSYEKL.

The chain has TRBV7-2 and TRBJ1-2, with TRBD1 identical over 8 bases. CDR3 length: 17 amino acids. Per the germline V gene, CDR1 is SGHTA and CDR2 is FQGNSA. The trim removed 2 bases at V and 4 bases at J, leaving 12 bases unmatched. Here the CDR3 reads CASSLYWAGGWGYGYTF. The CDR3 DNA follows: TGTGCCAGCAGCTTATATTGGGCAGGGGGCTGGGGCTATGGCTACACCTTC.

CDR3 region: CASSYSTSGGWNEQFF. In nucleotides, the CDR3 is TGTGCCAGCAGTTACTCGACTAGCGGGGGCTGGAATGAGCAGTTCTTC. This chain joins TRBV6-5 and TRBJ2-1; 12 bases are a match to TRBD2. Trimming took 0 bases from V and 7 from J; bases not matched to a gene: 4. The CDR3 spans 16 residues. CDR1 and CDR2 (germline): MNHEY, SVGAGI.

The table lists this clone with a few counts. The chain joins TRBV25-1 to TRBJ2-1; 7 positions agree with TRBD1. The CDR3 is made up of 13 amino acids. Germline V CDR1 and CDR2: MGHDK, SYGVNS. V shed 6 bases, J shed 8 bases, and the junction held 7 bases outside the gene matches. The CDR3 spells CASRMGQFYEQFF. CDR3 bases: TGTGCCAGCAGGATGGGACAGTTCTATGAGCAGTTCTTC.

The table lists this clone with a few counts. The chain carries TRBV29-1 and TRBJ2-1; TRBD1 is a possible D gene (5 bases). This CDR3 has 11 residues. Trimming removed 5 bases at V and 9 bases at J, with 11 bases between. Germline V lookup: CDR1 SQVTM, CDR2 ANQGSEA. The CDR3 loop reads CSVPGQGEQFF. CDR3 sequence (DNA): TGCAGCGTTCCCGGCCAGGGTGAGCAGTTCTTC.

With regard to this clone: A read error may produce the germline difference seen at one junction end. V is TRBV7-2 and J is TRBJ2-7, with D maybe TRBD1 (5 bases). This CDR3 is 11 amino acids long. The germline V gene has CDR1 SGHTA and CDR2 FQGNSA. CDR3: CASILTGAQYF. The CDR3 coding sequence is TGTGCCAGCATCTTAACAGGAGCGCAGTACTTC. The full variable domain, with the rest looked up from reference TRBV7-2 and TRBJ2-7, is GAGVSQSPSNKVTEKGKDVELRCDPISGHTALYWYRQSLGQGLEFLIYFQGNSAPDKSGLPSDRFSAERTGGSVSTLTIQRTQQEDSAVYLCASILTGAQYFGPGTRLTVT.

The rearrangement uses TRBV10-3 and TRBJ1-6, with D unclear. The length of the CDR3 is 15 residues. The germline V gene has CDR1 ENHRY and CDR2 SYGVKD. The germline V and J ends were trimmed by 5 bases and 7 bases, with 15 bases remaining between them. The CDR3 nucleotides are TGTGCCATCAGTTCGTCGCGTGGTGAGAATTCACCCCTCCACTTT. This sequence encodes CAISSSRGENSPLHF.

The chain uses TRBV4-2 and TRBJ1-5, with a weak D call TRBD1 (6 bases). The germline V gene has CDR1 LGHNA and CDR2 YNFKEQ. The CDR3 runs to 15 residues. Trimming took off 0 bases at V and 1 base at J, with 7 bases between the two ends. As DNA, the CDR3 is TGTGCCAGCAGCCAAGAGGGGGCGAGCAATCAGCCCCAGCATTTT. Its translation is CASSQEGASNQPQHF.

This clone occurred once. The chain couples TRBV5-6 to TRBJ2-1; the match to TRBD2 covers 9 bases. Germline CDR1 reads SGHDT; CDR2 reads YYEEEE. The CDR3 length is 16 residues. V trimming: 2 bases; J trimming: 2 bases; junction bases outside the gene matches: 5. CDR3 sequence reads: CASSFGLARPYNEQFF. CDR3 bases: TGTGCCAGCAGCTTTGGACTAGCGCGCCCCTACAATGAGCAGTTCTTC.

J is TRBJ2-1 and V is TRBV5-1; 10 bases map to TRBD1. The length of the CDR3 is 15 residues. Trimming took 4 bases from V and 2 from J; bases not matched to a gene: 3. Germline CDR1 and CDR2: SGHRS and YFSETQ. CDR3 bases: TGCGCCAGCAGCACCGGGACAGGGGCCTACAATGAGCAGTTCTTC. It codes for CASSTGTGAYNEQFF.

This chain links TRBV9 with TRBJ2-7, with TRBD1 matching 7 bases. CDR3 length equals 15 residues. Per the germline V gene, CDR1 is SGDLS and CDR2 is YYNGEE. The junction had 6 bases not matched to a gene; V was cut back by 0 bases and J by 3 bases. CDR3 nucleotide sequence: TGTGCCAGCAGCGTAGCTGCGACAGGGAGCTACGAGCAGTACTTC. Protein product: CASSVAATGSYEQYF.

The chain is built from TRBV10-1 and TRBJ2-5, with 9 positions matching TRBD2. CDR3 length equals 13 residues. Germline values: CDR1 WNHNN, CDR2 SYGVQD (reference sequence). Trimming cost V 8 bases and J 4 bases; bases outside gene matches: 5. CDR3 bases: TGCGCCAGCGCGGGACTAGCAGGAGAGACCCAGTACTTC. Translating gives CASAGLAGETQYF.

The chain links TRBV7-6 to TRBJ1-1; 9 bases line up with TRBD1. CDR1 is SGHVS, CDR2 FNYEAQ, per germline. The V and J ends lost 3 bases and 8 bases, in that order; junction bases with no gene match: 1. This CDR3 has 12 amino acids. CDR3 sequence (DNA): TGTGCCAGCAGCTTGGGACAGGGCGAAGCTTTCTTT. This sequence encodes CASSLGQGEAFF. Full variable domain (outside the CDR3, taken from reference TRBV7-6 and TRBJ1-1): GAGVSQSPRYKVTKRGQDVALRCDPISGHVSLYWYRQALGQGPEFLTYFNYEAQQDKSGLPNDRFSAERPEGSISTLTIQRTEQRDSAMYRCASSLGQGEAFFGQGTRLTVV.

V usage is TRBV30 and J usage is TRBJ1-5, with TRBD1 matching over 7 bases. Germline CDR1 and CDR2: GTSNPN and SVGIG (reference sequence). The CDR3 has 14 amino acids. After removal of 1 base from V and 5 bases from J, the junction contained 5 bases not matched to a gene. CDR3 loop: CAWSAGQVYQPQHF. CDR3 bases: TGTGCCTGGAGTGCCGGACAGGTCTATCAGCCCCAGCATTTT.

The J gene is TRBJ2-1, the V gene TRBV29-1; TRBD2 aligns across 12 bases. After removal of 5 bases from V and 1 base from J, the junction contained 6 bases not matched to a gene. The CDR3 runs to 16 residues. CDR1 SQVTM and CDR2 ANQGSEA come from the germline V gene. Here the CDR3 DNA reads TGCAGCGTTAGGACTAGCGGGACCCCGTCCTACAATGAGCAGTTCTTC. This gives the protein CSVRTSGTPSYNEQFF.

The V gene is TRBV4-2, the J gene TRBJ1-5; perhaps TRBD1 as D (6 bases). Germline V gives CDR1 LGHNA, CDR2 YNFKEQ. V was cut by 0 bases and J by 4 bases, with 16 bases left in between. CDR3 length: 17 amino acids. DNA for the CDR3: TGTGCCAGCAGCCAAGATATGAGAGGGGGGCCGAATCAGCCCCAGCATTTT. Its translation is CASSQDMRGGPNQPQHF.

The V gene is TRBV4-2, the J gene TRBJ2-5; a weak D match, TRBD2 (6 bases). V was trimmed by 0 bases and J by 1 base, leaving 12 bases between them. CDR1 and CDR2 from the germline V gene are LGHNA and YNFKEQ. The CDR3 has 16 residues. CDR3 DNA sequence: TGTGCCAGCAGCCAAGAGGCGCGAGCGGGCCAAGAGACCCAGTACTTC. It encodes CASSQEARAGQETQYF.

The chain links TRBV29-1 to TRBJ2-7; TRBD1 agrees at 9 bases. Looked up from germline, CDR1 is SQVTM and CDR2 is ANQGSEA. V gave up 5 bases and J gave up 1 base; unmatched junction bases: 3. This CDR3 is 13 amino acids long. The CDR3 loop reads CSVTGTGSYEQYF. The DNA of the CDR3 is TGCAGCGTTACCGGGACAGGGTCCTACGAGCAGTACTTC.

V and J are TRBV7-9 and TRBJ2-3, with D possibly TRBD1 on 5 matching bases. Germline-derived CDR1 and CDR2 are SEHNR and FQNEAQ (reference sequence). V lost 1 base and J lost 10, with 15 bases in between. The CDR3 sequence is 14 residues long. Written as DNA, the CDR3 is TGTGCCAGCAGCTTAGTATCGGACACTGGGGCGCAGTATTTT. Amino acid sequence: CASSLVSDTGAQYF.

Note on this clone: This sample also contains other DNA sequences that code for the same CDR3. The chain links TRBV29-1 to TRBJ1-1; tentative D call: TRBD1 (5 bases). V was shortened by 3 bases and J by 1 base, with 9 bases between the two germline ends. CDR1 is SQVTM and CDR2 is ANQGSEA in the germline V gene. This CDR3 has 13 amino acids. CDR3 region: CSVEGGTNTEAFF. The CDR3 nucleotides read TGCAGCGTTGAGGGGGGTACGAACACTGAAGCTTTCTTT. Drawing the rest from reference TRBV29-1 and TRBJ1-1, the complete variable domain is SAVISQKPSRDICQRGTSLTIQCQVDSQVTMMFWYRQQPGQSLTLIATANQGSEATYESGFVIDKFPISRPNLTFSTLTVSNMSPEDSSIYLCSVEGGTNTEAFFGQGTRLTVV.

The gene calls are TRBV6-5 and TRBJ2-1; D unresolved. The CDR3 is 15 residues long. Deletions cut 0 bases from V and 2 bases from J, with 8 bases between. CDR1 is MNHEY and CDR2 is SVGAGI in the germline V gene. CDR3 residues: CASSYSRFPYNEQFF. The CDR3 bases are TGTGCCAGCAGTTACTCGAGGTTTCCCTACAATGAGCAGTTCTTC.

The chain recombines TRBV7-9 with TRBJ1-2; 9 bases are a match to TRBD1. There are 14 residues in the CDR3. J lost 3 bases, V lost 1 base, and 0 bases had no gene match. CDR1 is SEHNR and CDR2 is FQNEAQ in the germline V gene (reference sequence). The CDR3 bases are TGTGCCAGCAGCTTAGGACAGGGGGACTATGGCTACACCTTC. This sequence encodes CASSLGQGDYGYTF. Based on the CDR3 plus reference TRBV7-9 and TRBJ1-2, the full variable domain is DTGVSQNPRHKITKRGQNVTFRCDPISEHNRLYWYRQTLGQGPEFLTYFQNEAQLEKSRLLSDRFSAERPKGSFSTLEIQRTEQGDSAMYLCASSLGQGDYGYTFGSGTRLTVV.

The chain employs TRBV27 and TRBJ2-7, with 9 bases matching TRBD1. Germline CDR1 MNHEY, CDR2 SMNVEV (reference sequence). This CDR3 has 14 residues. J was trimmed by 5 bases and V by 6 bases; bases with no gene match: 8. The CDR3 here is CASRTGTGFDEQYF. The CDR3 region has the DNA TGTGCCAGCAGAACCGGGACAGGGTTCGACGAGCAGTACTTC.